This T cell receptor (beta chain) emerged from a study of shared clonotypes between healthy human individuals. The CDR3 loop spans 15 amino acids. V trimming: 4 bases; J trimming: 0 bases; junction bases outside the gene matches: 4. Per the germline V gene, CDR1 is SGHNT and CDR2 is YYREEE (reference sequence). Repertoires were generated with immunoSEQ multiplex PCR, while TCRdb's copy carries only in-frame clones and drops some. The repertoire holds approximately 480,000 clones, nearly 80% seen once, with 12% in the top ten. Free of recent acute infections or vaccinations, the donors were healthy HIV-negative adults.

Source material: PBMCs. This TCR derives from a middle-aged woman in good health. Some clones in this sample may be carry-over from other donors' samples. This chain links TRBV5-4 with TRBJ2-5, with 9 positions matching TRBD2. The DNA for the CDR3 is TGTGCCAGCAGCCGGACTAGCGACAACCAAGAGACCCAGTACTTC. Translating gives CASSRTSDNQETQYF.